The 30 T cell receptor beta chains reported below all come from one sample, sequenced in a study of CD8 T cells in ankylosing spondylitis. TCRdb called the 5' RACE reads again in MiXCR, with one record for every CDR3 protein. The sample consists of about 140,000 distinct CDR3 sequences, over 9.5% of them appearing once. The sequencing input was blood, either unsorted or a sorted T cell fraction (not recorded which). These receptors all come from a female donor with ankylosing spondylitis or in good health (not recorded which).

This clonotype occurred many times. The rearrangement uses TRBV9 and TRBJ1-2; D ambiguous. Trimming left V 0 bases short and J 2 bases short, with 5 bases between. This CDR3 comprises 13 residues. CDR1 is SGDLS, CDR2 YYNGEE, per germline. The DNA of the CDR3 is TGTGCCAGCAGCGTAGGAGGGAACTATGGCTACACCTTC. Amino acid sequence: CASSVGGNYGYTF.

This clonotype was counted ten times or more. The rearrangement joins TRBV19 to TRBJ1-3, with D unresolved. V was pared by 2 bases and J by 0 bases, with 5 bases between. CDR3 length equals 14 residues. Germline V lookup: CDR1 LNHDA, CDR2 SQIVND (reference sequence). The CDR3 DNA is TGTGCCAGTAGTATACGGTACTCTGGAAACACCATATATTTT. Translation gives CASSIRYSGNTIYF.

This clonotype was seen a few times. This chain uses TRBV11-2 with TRBJ2-3; D is perhaps TRBD1 or TRBD2 (5 bases each). The V gene's germline CDR1 is SGHAT and CDR2 FQNNGV. Trimming stripped 4 bases from V and 2 bases from J, with 13 bases between. The CDR3 covers 15 residues. The CDR3 nucleotides read TGTGCCAGCAGCTCAACCGGGACGGTCACAGATACGCAGTATTTT. Translating it yields CASSSTGTVTDTQYF.

This clonotype was seen many times. The chain has TRBV20-1 and TRBJ2-5, with D maybe TRBD2 (5 bases). Germline CDR1 reads DFQATT; CDR2 reads SNEGSKA (reference sequence). Trimming stripped 2 bases from V and 1 base from J, with 8 bases between. The CDR3 extends over 13 amino acids. CDR3 DNA: TGCAGTGCTAGAAGCGGCATCCAAGAGACCCAGTACTTC. The encoded protein is CSARSGIQETQYF.

This clonotype was found many times. V is TRBV7-2 and J is TRBJ2-2, with D uncertain. V was pared by 1 base and J by 5 bases, with 8 bases between. This CDR3 has 14 amino acids. Germline CDR1 and CDR2: SGHTA and FQGNSA. The CDR3 here is CASSLVGLTGELFF. CDR3 sequence (DNA): TGTGCCAGCAGCTTAGTAGGATTAACCGGGGAGCTGTTTTTT.

This clonotype came up many times. This CDR3 reads CASSQDRGQQETQYF. The CDR3 DNA reads TGTGCCAGCAGCCAGGACAGGGGGCAACAAGAGACCCAGTACTTC. The rearrangement links TRBV3-1 to TRBJ2-5, with 11 nucleotides matching TRBD1. The CDR3 runs 15 residues. Trimming cost V 3 bases and J 2 bases; bases outside gene matches: 2. The germline V gene encodes CDR1 LGHDT and CDR2 YNNKEL (reference sequence).

This clonotype was recorded many times. J is TRBJ2-7 and V is TRBV12-3 or TRBV12-4; either TRBD1 or TRBD2 may fit D (5 bases each). The CDR3 totals 11 residues. V was cut by 9 bases and J by 7 bases, with 13 bases left in between. CDR3 coding DNA: TGTGCCAGTGGGGGTCTCAGGGAGCAGTACTTC. Translated: CASGGLREQYF.

This clonotype was seen ten or more times. This rearrangement joins TRBV18 to TRBJ2-3, with D uncertain. The CDR3 consists of 13 residues. From germline, CDR1 is KGHSH and CDR2 LQKENI. Trimming removed 6 bases from V and 3 bases from J, with 10 bases in between. This CDR3 reads CASSPLRTDTQYF. The CDR3 DNA sequence: TGTGCCAGCTCCCCCCTGCGGACAGATACGCAGTATTTT.

At least ten counts were recorded for this clonotype. V usage is TRBV12-3 or TRBV12-4 and J usage is TRBJ1-1, with D possibly being TRBD1 (6 bases). This CDR3 has 14 amino acids. Trimming removed 4 bases at V and 5 bases at J, with 14 bases between. The CDR3 nucleotides read TGTGCCAGCAGTTCCCCGGGGGGCTCGACTGAAGCTTTCTTT. As protein: CASSSPGGSTEAFF.

The chain has TRBV24-1 and TRBJ1-1, with D perhaps TRBD1 (5 bases). The CDR3 is 13 amino acids. Germline CDR1 and CDR2: KGHDR and SFDVKD. Trimming stripped 9 bases from V and 4 bases from J, with 14 bases between. The CDR3 sequence is CATGRGVTTEAFF. The CDR3 DNA is TGTGCCACCGGGAGGGGTGTGACCACTGAAGCTTTCTTT.

In its sample, this clonotype was seen many times. The chain recombines TRBV7-2 with TRBJ1-2, with 9 bases lining up with TRBD1. CDR1 is SGHTA and CDR2 is FQGNSA in the germline V gene. The length of the CDR3 is 14 residues. V shed 5 bases and J 6 bases; nucleotides not matched to a gene: 7. Written as DNA, the CDR3 is TGTGCCAGCAGCACGGGACAGGGTGTTCATGGCTACACCTTC. This codes for CASSTGQGVHGYTF.

This clonotype was found many times. The CDR3 spells CASSPGQWNYGYTF. CDR3 nucleotide sequence: TGTGCCAGCAGCCCGGGACAGTGGAACTATGGCTACACCTTC. The chain carries TRBV7-2 and TRBJ1-2, with TRBD1 identical over 7 bases. CDR3 size: 14 residues. Germline V lookup: CDR1 SGHTA, CDR2 FQGNSA. Trimming at V came to 5 bases and at J to 2 bases, leaving 5 bases not matched to a gene. The complete variable domain, with remaining parts taken from reference TRBV7-2 and TRBJ1-2, reads GAGVSQSPSNKVTEKGKDVELRCDPISGHTALYWYRQSLGQGLEFLIYFQGNSAPDKSGLPSDRFSAERTGGSVSTLTIQRTQQEDSAVYLCASSPGQWNYGYTFGSGTRLTVV.

V and J are TRBV20-1 and TRBJ1-1, with D unclear. From germline, CDR1 is DFQATT and CDR2 SNEGSKA (reference sequence). CDR3 length: 12 amino acids. V lost 1 base to trimming and J lost 3 bases, with 6 bases between them. CDR3 protein: CSARVPHTEAFF. The CDR3 DNA reads as TGCAGTGCTAGAGTCCCTCACACTGAAGCTTTCTTT.

This clonotype was observed at least ten times. The gene calls are TRBV29-1 and TRBJ2-1, with TRBD2 matching over 8 bases. The CDR3 sequence is 12 residues long. Germline loops: CDR1 SQVTM, CDR2 ANQGSEA. With V trimmed by 6 bases and J by 8 bases, 6 bases remained unmatched. This chain's CDR3 is CSVRGLVYEQFF. The CDR3 region has the DNA TGCAGCGTCAGGGGACTAGTTTATGAGCAGTTCTTC.

This clonotype showed up many times. This chain links TRBV5-1 with TRBJ1-1; D not resolved. The V gene lost 1 base and the J gene lost 1 base, with 8 bases spanning the gap. Germline-derived CDR1 and CDR2 are SGHRS and YFSETQ. The CDR3 is made up of 14 amino acids. The CDR3 protein is CASSLSRPNTEAFF. The CDR3 DNA reads as TGCGCCAGCAGCTTGTCCAGGCCGAACACTGAAGCTTTCTTT.

The chain couples TRBV5-1 to TRBJ2-1, with 9 bases identical to TRBD2. J gave up 4 bases and V 2 bases, and 1 base lay outside the gene matches. Germline V lookup: CDR1 SGHRS, CDR2 YFSETQ. The CDR3 covers 14 residues. CDR3 bases: TGCGCCAGCAGCTTAAGCGGGAGGTACAATGAGCAGTTCTTC. This encodes CASSLSGRYNEQFF.

About this clonotype: The CDR3 ends on some other residue instead of the conserved phenylalanine or tryptophan, so this is likely a read error. It is unclear where the CDR3 begins or ends on the DNA, so no DNA is shown, and the CDR3 is as TCRdb lists it. The chain links TRBV12-3 or TRBV12-4 to TRBJ1-1; the D call in the table, TRBD1, was not verified against the DNA. The CDR3 is 17 residues long, counting both termini. The CDR3 here is CASRPPGNSLMNTEASI.

This clonotype was observed at least ten times. The chain has TRBV5-1 and TRBJ2-1; 13 bases are a match to TRBD2. Trimming cost V 4 bases and J 6 bases; bases outside gene matches: 10. The CDR3 consists of 17 residues. Germline CDR1 and CDR2: SGHRS and YFSETQ. DNA of the CDR3: TGCGCCAGCAGCCCTGGGACTAGCGGGGCTATTCGCAATGAGCAGTTCTTC. It is translated as CASSPGTSGAIRNEQFF.

In this sample, this clonotype turned up many times. This chain connects TRBV29-1 to TRBJ1-5; D gene uncertain. CDR1 and CDR2 (germline): SQVTM, ANQGSEA. CDR3 size: 13 residues. The CDR3 sequence is CSVRQQLNQPQHF. In nucleotides, the CDR3 is TGCAGTGTCCGCCAACAGCTCAATCAGCCCCAGCATTTT.

This clonotype was seen many times. The gene calls are TRBV3-1 and TRBJ2-2; 9 nucleotides match TRBD1. Germline V gene lookup returns CDR1 LGHDT and CDR2 YNNKEL (reference sequence). J was trimmed by 4 bases and V by 1 base; bases with no gene match: 1. The CDR3 runs 15 residues. The CDR3 is CASSQGQGGTGELFF. As DNA, the CDR3 is TGTGCCAGCAGCCAAGGACAGGGGGGCACCGGGGAGCTGTTTTTT.

The sample holds a few counts of this clonotype. The CDR3 sequence is CASSPRGGKNIQYF. The CDR3 DNA is TGTGCCAGCAGTCCCCGGGGGGGCAAAAACATTCAGTACTTC. The V gene is TRBV12-3 or TRBV12-4, the J gene TRBJ2-4, with TRBD2 matching 8 bases. The CDR3 has 14 amino acids. V gave up 5 bases and J gave up 3 bases; unmatched junction bases: 3.

The genes are TRBV27 and TRBJ1-2; D gene ambiguous. CDR1 and CDR2 from the germline V gene are MNHEY and SMNVEV (reference sequence). With 0 bases removed from V and 5 bases from J, the gap between germline ends came to 10 bases. The CDR3 runs to 14 residues. CDR3 nucleotides: TGTGCCAGCAGTTTATCGAGGGTTGGGTATGGCTACACCTTC. Its protein product is CASSLSRVGYGYTF.

This clonotype has ten or more counts. The chain joins TRBV20-1 to TRBJ1-2; TRBD1 agrees at 12 bases. CDR3 length: 14 amino acids. V lost 3 bases and J lost 8; bases outside the gene matches: 7. Germline lookup yields CDR1 DFQATT and CDR2 SNEGSKA (reference sequence). CDR3 sequence (DNA): TGCAGTGCTAGCCGGGACAGGGGGCAGGAAGGCTACACCTTC. Encoded protein: CSASRDRGQEGYTF.

This clonotype was seen repeatedly, ten times or more. The rearrangement joins TRBV29-1 to TRBJ2-5; perhaps D is TRBD1 or TRBD2 (5 bases each). Germline lookup yields CDR1 SQVTM and CDR2 ANQGSEA. Trimming stripped 3 bases from V and 9 bases from J, with 14 bases between. This CDR3 has 12 residues. The CDR3 nucleotides read TGCAGCGTTGATTTCGCCAGGGAGTCCCAGTACTTC. Its translation: CSVDFARESQYF.

This clonotype was observed a handful of times. This chain uses TRBV20-1 with TRBJ2-3; no reliable D call. The CDR3 contains 11 residues. Trimming left V 7 bases short and J 3 bases short, with 8 bases between. Germline CDR1 DFQATT, CDR2 SNEGSKA (reference sequence). The CDR3 DNA follows: TGCAGTGGCCTCAAGACAGATACGCAGTATTTT. It codes for CSGLKTDTQYF.

This clonotype was seen many times. The chain joins TRBV20-1 to TRBJ2-3; perhaps TRBD2 as D (5 bases). Deletions cut 1 base from V and 2 bases from J, with 13 bases between. The germline V gene encodes CDR1 DFQATT and CDR2 SNEGSKA (reference sequence). The CDR3 spans 15 residues. CDR3 sequence (DNA): TGCAGTGCTAGAGCTGGAGCGGCTCTCACAGATACGCAGTATTTT. Translation: CSARAGAALTDTQYF.

CDR3 coding DNA: TGTGCCAGCAGCGCCGGGAACCCGGTACCAAACACCTTC. It yields the protein CASSAGNPVPNTF. The V gene is TRBV3-1, the J gene TRBJ1-2; D gene uncertain. V lost 5 bases to trimming and J lost 12 bases, with 19 bases between them. Looked up from germline, CDR1 is LGHDT and CDR2 is YNNKEL (reference sequence). The CDR3 totals 13 residues.

This clonotype was found many times. The V call is TRBV5-1, the J call TRBJ2-1; D gene uncertain. Looked up from germline, CDR1 is SGHRS and CDR2 is YFSETQ. V dropped 0 bases and J dropped 1 base, with 11 bases sitting between them. The CDR3 totals 16 residues. The CDR3 protein is CASSLAGSQSYNEQFF. DNA of the CDR3: TGCGCCAGCAGCTTGGCCGGCAGCCAATCCTACAATGAGCAGTTCTTC.

This clonotype was counted a few times. The chain has TRBV18 and TRBJ2-2; 8 positions match TRBD1. J gave up 6 bases and V 3 bases, and 15 bases lay outside the gene matches. CDR1 and CDR2 from the germline V gene are KGHSH and LQKENI. This CDR3 has 18 residues. The CDR3 DNA sequence: TGTGCCAGCTCACCCCGGGACAGGATGGATGGAAGTGCCGGGGAGCTGTTTTTT. Its protein is CASSPRDRMDGSAGELFF.

The table lists this clonotype with many counts. This rearrangement joins TRBV5-5 to TRBJ2-3; 14 bases agree with TRBD2. The CDR3 loop spans 16 amino acids. V was clipped by 4 bases and J by 2 bases; unmatched bases: 3. Germline CDR1 and CDR2: SGHKS and YYEKEE (reference sequence). CDR3 protein: CASSMGLAGATDTQYF. Written as DNA, the CDR3 is TGTGCCAGCAGCATGGGACTAGCGGGGGCCACAGATACGCAGTATTTT.